The 15 T cell receptor beta chains listed next were all sequenced from one sample in a study of T cell changes during pregnancy in multiple sclerosis. Only in-frame clones appear in the TCRdb table, and some are missing; sequencing was by immunoSEQ multiplex PCR. Among tens of thousands of clones listed, about 89% were seen once. Source: CD4+ T cells from peripheral blood mononuclear cells, taken in the first trimester of pregnancy. These receptors came from a female donor with multiple sclerosis, enrolled in a pregnancy study.

V and J are TRBV15 and TRBJ1-4, with D hard to call. Germline V lookup: CDR1 LNHNV, CDR2 YYDKDF (reference sequence). This CDR3 comprises 15 residues. The germline V and J ends were trimmed by 0 bases and 1 base, with 6 bases remaining between them. CDR3 in DNA: TGTGCCACCAGCAGAGATATACAAACTAATGAAAAACTGTTTTTT. Translating it yields CATSRDIQTNEKLFF.

The chain uses TRBV5-3 and TRBJ2-1; 13 bases match TRBD2. TRBV5-3 is reported as an ORF; its role is uncertain. Trimming removed 4 bases from V and 7 bases from J; junction bases left unmatched: 8. This CDR3 region has 16 residues. CDR3 protein: CARSEEGLAGKNEQFF. CDR3 in DNA: TGTGCCAGAAGCGAAGAGGGACTAGCGGGAAAAAATGAGCAGTTCTTC.

V and J are TRBV5-1 and TRBJ1-1; 10 bases line up with TRBD1. The CDR3 has 16 residues. Per the germline V gene, CDR1 is SGHRS and CDR2 is YFSETQ. With V trimmed by 2 bases and J by 0 bases, 4 bases remained unmatched. The CDR3 reads CASSLGQGGLNTEAFF. The DNA for the CDR3 is TGCGCCAGCAGCTTAGGACAGGGGGGGTTGAACACTGAAGCTTTCTTT.

This rearrangement joins TRBV5-1 to TRBJ1-1; a weak D match, TRBD1 (6 bases). The CDR3 runs to 14 residues. The ends were cut back, 1 base at V and 5 bases at J, with 12 bases in the middle. Looked up from germline, CDR1 is SGHRS and CDR2 is YFSETQ. CDR3 nucleotides: TGCGCCAGCAGCTTGACAGGGATCGGAACTGAAGCTTTCTTT. It is translated as CASSLTGIGTEAFF.

The J gene is TRBJ1-1, the V gene TRBV4-1, with a possible D match to TRBD1 (5 bases). Trimming cost V 1 base and J 4 bases, with 22 bases left between them. The CDR3 extends over 18 amino acids. The germline V gene encodes CDR1 MGHRA and CDR2 YSYEKL. Here the CDR3 DNA reads TGCGCCAGCAGCCAAGCGGGACCGCGGGGTGGGCAACGCACTGAAGCTTTCTTT. Protein sequence: CASSQAGPRGGQRTEAFF.

The rearrangement uses TRBV5-6 and TRBJ1-2, with D perhaps TRBD1 (5 bases). The CDR3 sequence is 14 residues long. Germline V lookup: CDR1 SGHDT, CDR2 YYEEEE. V lost 2 bases and J 4 bases, leaving 12 bases between the germline ends. As DNA, the CDR3 is TGTGCCAGCAGCTTTCCGGGGGAGGGCTATGGCTACACCTTC. It is translated as CASSFPGEGYGYTF.

This clone was detected only once. The chain is built from TRBV11-2 and TRBJ2-7, with 7 bases fitting TRBD1. V dropped 2 bases and J dropped 4; count of bases not matched to a gene: 14. Per the germline V gene, CDR1 is SGHAT and CDR2 is FQNNGV. The CDR3 is 17 residues long. CDR3 DNA sequence: TGTGCCAGCAGCTTATTAGTGGGCGACGGGACAGCGTACGAGCAGTACTTC. Translating it yields CASSLLVGDGTAYEQYF.

This chain joins TRBV11-2 and TRBJ2-1; tentatively, D is TRBD2 (6 bases). Germline lookup yields CDR1 SGHAT and CDR2 FQNNGV. Trimming removed 1 base at V and 3 bases at J, with 10 bases between. This CDR3 region has 15 residues. The CDR3 here is CASSLGQGLYNEQFF. CDR3 DNA sequence: TGTGCCAGCAGCTTAGGGCAGGGACTCTACAATGAGCAGTTCTTC.

The chain uses TRBV5-1 and TRBJ2-2, with TRBD2 matching 13 bases. Germline V gene data show CDR1 as SGHRS and CDR2 as YFSETQ. The CDR3 sequence is 17 residues long. Unmatched junction bases numbered 7, after V lost 4 bases and J lost 4 bases. CDR3 amino acids: CASSHQLAGGSTGELFF. In DNA, the CDR3 is TGCGCCAGCAGCCATCAACTAGCGGGAGGGAGCACCGGGGAGCTGTTTTTT.

The gene calls are TRBV2 and TRBJ2-1; TRBD2 matches at 7 bases. This CDR3 has 15 residues. J gave up 5 bases and V 7 bases, and 11 bases lay outside the gene matches. The germline V gene encodes CDR1 SNHLY and CDR2 FYNNEI. The CDR3 bases are TGTGCCAGCACGATAGAGGGAGGGCCCCACAATGAGCAGTTCTTC. Protein product: CASTIEGGPHNEQFF.

This clone was seen only once. The chain joins TRBV4-3 to TRBJ1-4; 10 bases map to TRBD1. Germline CDR1 reads LGHNA; CDR2 reads YSLEER. J lost 8 bases, V lost 0 bases, and 9 bases had no gene match. This CDR3 is built from 17 residues. CDR3 amino acids: CASSQDGTGAGKEKLFF. The CDR3 DNA reads TGCGCCAGCAGCCAAGATGGGACAGGGGCAGGAAAGGAAAAACTGTTTTTT.

This chain links TRBV5-4 with TRBJ2-1; perhaps TRBD1 as D (6 bases). Trimming cost V 10 bases and J 8 bases, with 22 bases left between them. The CDR3 loop spans 14 amino acids. Germline CDR1 and CDR2: SGHNT and YYREEE (reference sequence). The CDR3 bases are TGTGCCGGATCCACCCAGGGGATAGGCTATGAGCAGTTCTTC. Its protein is CAGSTQGIGYEQFF.

The chain is built from TRBV2 and TRBJ2-1, with D maybe TRBD2 (6 bases). The CDR3 length is 14 residues. Germline values: CDR1 SNHLY, CDR2 FYNNEI. V lost 9 bases and J 4 bases, leaving 16 bases between the germline ends. CDR3 nucleotides: TGTGCCAGTGGGAAAGGACTAATATACAATGAGCAGTTCTTC. Translation: CASGKGLIYNEQFF.

This clone was observed a single time. The rearrangement uses TRBV7-9 and TRBJ2-7, with TRBD1 identical over 10 bases. Per the germline V gene, CDR1 is SEHNR and CDR2 is FQNEAQ (reference sequence). The CDR3 is 16 residues long. V lost 5 bases, J lost 5 bases, and 12 bases stayed unmatched. CDR3 sequence (DNA): TGTGCCAGCAGCCGAGAACCGGGACAGGGGAAACACGAGCAGTACTTC. Translated, it gives CASSREPGQGKHEQYF.

CDR3 coding DNA: TGTGCCAGCAGCTTAGGGACAGGGGTGGGCACAGATACGCAGTATTTT. It is translated as CASSLGTGVGTDTQYF. The chain couples TRBV7-6 to TRBJ2-3; 9 nucleotides align to TRBD1. With V trimmed by 1 base and J by 1 base, 3 bases remained unmatched. Germline V lookup: CDR1 SGHVS, CDR2 FNYEAQ. CDR3 length: 16 residues.